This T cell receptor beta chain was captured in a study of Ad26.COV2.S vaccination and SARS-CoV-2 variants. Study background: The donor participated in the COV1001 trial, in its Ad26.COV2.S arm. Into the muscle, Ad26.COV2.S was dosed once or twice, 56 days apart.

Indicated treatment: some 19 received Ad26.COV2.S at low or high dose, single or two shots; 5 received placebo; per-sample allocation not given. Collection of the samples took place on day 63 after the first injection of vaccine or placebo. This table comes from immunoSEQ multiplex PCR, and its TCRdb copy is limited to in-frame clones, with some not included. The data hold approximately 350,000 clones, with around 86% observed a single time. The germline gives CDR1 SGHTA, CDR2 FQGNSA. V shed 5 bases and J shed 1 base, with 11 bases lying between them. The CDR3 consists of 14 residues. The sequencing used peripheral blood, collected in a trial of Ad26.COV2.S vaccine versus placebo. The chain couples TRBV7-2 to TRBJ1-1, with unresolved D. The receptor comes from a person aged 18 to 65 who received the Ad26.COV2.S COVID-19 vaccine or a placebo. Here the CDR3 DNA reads TGTGCCAGCAGCGGCCGGGCCCGGAACACTGAAGCTTTCTTT. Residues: CASSGRARNTEAFF.